This T cell receptor beta chain was retrieved from a study of T cell changes during pregnancy in multiple sclerosis. Using immunoSEQ multiplex PCR, the repertoire was profiled, and TCRdb retains in-frame clones only, with some absent. The repertoire has about 88,000 clones, 92% of them found once; the top ten carry about 1.6%. The receptor's source is a female donor with multiple sclerosis, enrolled in a pregnancy study. Sample: peripheral blood, taken in the first trimester of pregnancy.

CDR3 DNA sequence: TGTGCCAGCAGCGTAGGGAGGACTAGCGATTACAATGAGCAGTTCTTC. It codes for CASSVGRTSDYNEQFF. The chain employs TRBV9 and TRBJ2-1; 9 nucleotides line up with TRBD2. The CDR3 extends over 16 amino acids. Unmatched junction bases numbered 5, after V lost 0 bases and J lost 4 bases. Germline lookup yields CDR1 SGDLS and CDR2 YYNGEE.